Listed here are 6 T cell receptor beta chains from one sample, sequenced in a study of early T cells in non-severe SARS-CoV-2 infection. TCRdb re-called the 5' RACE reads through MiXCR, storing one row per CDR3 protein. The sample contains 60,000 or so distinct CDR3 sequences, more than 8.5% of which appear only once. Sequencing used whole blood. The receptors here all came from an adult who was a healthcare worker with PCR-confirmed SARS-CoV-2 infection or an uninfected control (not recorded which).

The CDR3 bases are TGCGCCAGCAGCATGGGACAGGGTGAAGCTTTCTTT. This encodes CASSMGQGEAFF. V and J are TRBV5-1 and TRBJ1-1; 9 bases agree with TRBD1. Germline trimming cut 4 bases from V and 7 bases from J; bases unmatched to any gene: 2. CDR1 and CDR2 (germline): SGHRS, YFSETQ. The CDR3 runs 12 residues.

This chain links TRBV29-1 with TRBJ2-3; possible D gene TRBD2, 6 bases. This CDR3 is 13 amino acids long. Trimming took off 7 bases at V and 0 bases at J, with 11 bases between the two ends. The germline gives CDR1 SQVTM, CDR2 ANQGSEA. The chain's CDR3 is CSAPGTSTDTQYF. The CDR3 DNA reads TGCAGCGCCCCCGGGACTAGCACAGATACGCAGTATTTT.

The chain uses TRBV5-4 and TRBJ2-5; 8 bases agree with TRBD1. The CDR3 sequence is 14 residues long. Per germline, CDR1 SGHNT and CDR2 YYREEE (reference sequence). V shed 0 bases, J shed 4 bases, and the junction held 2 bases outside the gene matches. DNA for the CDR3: TGTGCCAGCAGCTTGGCAGGGGGCGGAGAGACCCAGTACTTC. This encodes CASSLAGGGETQYF.

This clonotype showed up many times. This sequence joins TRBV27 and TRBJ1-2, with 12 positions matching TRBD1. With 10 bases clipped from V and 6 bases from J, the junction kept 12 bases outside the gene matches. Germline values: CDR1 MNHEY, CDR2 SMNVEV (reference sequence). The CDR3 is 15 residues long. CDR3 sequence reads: CATHTGTGGQNGYTF. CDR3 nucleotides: TGTGCCACCCATACCGGGACAGGGGGCCAGAATGGCTACACCTTC.

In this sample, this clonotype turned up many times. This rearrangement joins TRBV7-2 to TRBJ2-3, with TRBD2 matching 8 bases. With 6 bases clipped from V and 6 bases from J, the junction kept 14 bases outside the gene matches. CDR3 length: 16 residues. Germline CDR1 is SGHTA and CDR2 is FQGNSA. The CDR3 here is CASSILAGTLSDTQYF. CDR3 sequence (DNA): TGTGCCAGCAGTATTTTAGCGGGAACGCTCTCCGATACGCAGTATTTT.

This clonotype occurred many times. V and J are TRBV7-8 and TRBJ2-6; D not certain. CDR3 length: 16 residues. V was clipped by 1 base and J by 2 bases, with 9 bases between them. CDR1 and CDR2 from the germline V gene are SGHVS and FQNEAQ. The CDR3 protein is CASSLVGIPGANVLTF. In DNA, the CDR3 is TGTGCCAGCAGCTTAGTGGGAATCCCTGGGGCCAACGTCCTGACTTTC.